The sequence of this T cell receptor beta chain was determined in a study of blood T cell repertoires in COVID-19. Data came from immunoSEQ multiplex PCR; TCRdb stores just in-frame clones and leaves some out. Of 250,000 to 350,000 clones listed, more than 70% are singletons. Deletions cut 7 bases from V and 0 bases from J, with 13 bases between. The germline gives CDR1 MDHEN, CDR2 SYDVKM. The CDR3 is 14 residues long. The receptor was isolated from a woman in her thirties with COVID-19, enrolled during active disease. The gene calls are TRBV28 and TRBJ2-7; perhaps TRBD1 as D (6 bases). Material for sequencing was peripheral blood. As DNA, the CDR3 is TGTGCCAGCACCCCAGGACAGCTCTCCTACGAGCAGTACTTC. As protein: CASTPGQLSYEQYF.